What follows are 22 T cell receptor beta chains derived from one specimen sequenced in a study of T cells in Graves' hyperthyroidism and ophthalmopathy (dated 2019 in TCRdb). The protocol used for the library was multiplex PCR. Reads for this sample came from an Illumina HiSeq 2000. TCR beta CDR3 regions were amplified from RNA transcripts. The TCR CDR3 was subjected to a first round of RT-PCR using the HTBI primer set and the Qiagen OneStep RT-PCR kit. Through fastp at Q25 and MiXCR, TCRdb rebuilt clones from the public reads, retaining in-frame beta chains. Each entry is one CDR3 protein sequence, shown with its most common DNA and genes. The sample has hundreds of thousands of distinct CDR3 sequences on record, about 14% of them singletons. Approximately 27% of the sample is taken by the ten largest. The sample taken for sequencing was blood. The receptors come from a man aged 50 or older with Graves' ophthalmopathy.

This clonotype was counted many times. V and J are TRBV7-9 and TRBJ2-7; TRBD1 might be the D (6 bases). V shed 4 bases and J shed 6 bases, with 19 bases lying between them. The CDR3 has 15 amino acids. CDR1 and CDR2 from the germline V gene are SEHNR and FQNEAQ (reference sequence). CDR3 loop: CASSSNRDILLEQYF. The CDR3, as DNA: TGTGCCAGCAGCTCAAACCGGGACATCCTCCTCGAGCAGTACTTC.

The sample holds a few counts of this clonotype. The CDR3, as DNA: TGTGCTAGTGGTTTGGGATCCAGGGGCTCAGATACGCAGTATTTT. Its translation: CASGLGSRGSDTQYF. This chain joins TRBV12-5 and TRBJ2-3; D possibly corresponds to TRBD1 (6 bases). Germline values: CDR1 LGHNT, CDR2 FRNRAP. The CDR3 consists of 15 residues. Deletions cut 1 base from V and 4 bases from J, with 12 bases between.

This clonotype has ten or more counts. V usage is TRBV7-6 and J usage is TRBJ1-4; D perhaps matches TRBD1 (6 bases). Trimming took 2 bases from V and 0 from J, leaving 13 bases between them. The CDR3 runs 17 residues. Germline CDR1 is SGHVS and CDR2 is FNYEAQ. This chain's CDR3 is CASSLFTRQATNEKLFF. The CDR3 nucleotides read TGTGCCAGCAGCTTATTCACCAGACAGGCAACTAATGAAAAACTGTTTTTT.

Ten or more counts support this clonotype. This chain links TRBV20-1 with TRBJ2-1; D is undetermined. This CDR3 is built from 14 residues. V lost 2 bases and J 1 base, leaving 9 bases between the germline ends. CDR1 is DFQATT, CDR2 SNEGSKA, per germline (reference sequence). CDR3 in amino acids: CSARNRESYNEQFF. The CDR3 DNA is TGCAGTGCTAGAAACCGCGAGTCCTACAATGAGCAGTTCTTC.

In this sample, this clonotype turned up many times. The chain employs TRBV28 and TRBJ2-7; 10 positions match TRBD2. The germline gives CDR1 MDHEN, CDR2 SYDVKM. The CDR3 is 15 residues long. For the CDR3, the DNA is TGTGCAGCAGCGACTGGGGCTAGCGGGAGTTACGAGCAGTACTTC. Protein sequence: CAAATGASGSYEQYF.

This chain joins TRBV29-1 and TRBJ2-2; D unresolved. CDR1 SQVTM and CDR2 ANQGSEA come from the germline V gene. CDR3 length: 14 residues. V gave up 3 bases and J gave up 2 bases, with 10 bases separating them. The CDR3 reads CSVDVSANTGELFF. CDR3 bases: TGCAGCGTTGATGTGTCGGCCAACACCGGGGAGCTGTTTTTT.

This clonotype was seen more than once but under ten times. This chain joins TRBV25-1 and TRBJ1-2; TRBD1 agrees at 7 bases. Trimming cost V 3 bases and J 1 base; bases outside gene matches: 5. The germline V gene encodes CDR1 MGHDK and CDR2 SYGVNS. The CDR3 consists of 15 residues. CDR3 region: CASSEGQTINYGYTF. The CDR3 DNA follows: TGTGCCAGCAGTGAGGGACAGACTATTAACTATGGCTACACCTTC.

In its sample, this clonotype was seen a few times. The V and J genes are TRBV19 and TRBJ2-1, with 9 bases fitting TRBD2. The CDR3 consists of 14 residues. Germline loops: CDR1 LNHDA, CDR2 SQIVND (reference sequence). Trimming took 11 bases from V and 8 from J; bases not matched to a gene: 13. In DNA form, the CDR3 reads TGTGCCTCCCGTCGGCTAGCGGGATCAGATGAGCAGTTCTTC. This codes for CASRRLAGSDEQFF.

At least ten counts were recorded for this clonotype. The V and J genes are TRBV5-1 and TRBJ2-1; D is possibly TRBD2 (6 bases). The germline V gene encodes CDR1 SGHRS and CDR2 YFSETQ. This CDR3 is 15 amino acids long. Between the trimmed V and J ends, which lost 0 bases and 4 bases, there was a span of 11 bases. The CDR3 is CASSLALSGYNEQFF. The CDR3 DNA reads TGCGCCAGCAGCTTGGCTCTTAGCGGATACAATGAGCAGTTCTTC.

Notes on this clonotype: This sequence may be a read error, since a much larger clone differs from it by one base. The CDR3 sequence: CATSRVGRRLSEQFF. The CDR3 DNA reads as TGTGCCACTTCGAGAGTCGGGAGGAGGTTGTCTGAGCAGTTCTTC. The chain carries TRBV7-2 and TRBJ2-1; 7 positions match TRBD2. The V gene's germline CDR1 is SGHTA and CDR2 FQGNSA. J lost 9 bases, V lost 10 bases, and 18 bases had no gene match. This CDR3 spans 15 amino acids. The full variable domain, in which reference TRBV7-2 and TRBJ2-1 provide the parts outside the CDR3, is GAGVSQSPSNKVTEKGKDVELRCDPISGHTALYWYRQSLGQGLEFLIYFQGNSAPDKSGLPSDRFSAERTGGSVSTLTIQRTQQEDSAVYLCATSRVGRRLSEQFFGPGTRLTVL.

A few counts support this clonotype. CDR3 coding DNA: TGTGCCAGCAGTTTACAGGGGCCGGCTGAAGCTTTCTTT. Its translation is CASSLQGPAEAFF. The chain couples TRBV28 to TRBJ1-1; D perhaps matches TRBD1 (6 bases). V lost 2 bases to trimming and J lost 6 bases, with 10 bases between them. In germline, CDR1 is MDHEN, CDR2 SYDVKM. This CDR3 region has 13 residues.

V gene TRBV2 combines with J gene TRBJ2-4, with unresolved D. CDR3 length equals 14 residues. In germline, CDR1 is SNHLY, CDR2 FYNNEI. The V and J ends lost 5 bases and 2 bases respectively, with 10 bases between them. The CDR3 is CASSYHLTKNIQYF. Here the CDR3 DNA reads TGTGCCAGCAGTTACCATCTAACCAAAAACATTCAGTACTTC.

The chain joins TRBV6-1 to TRBJ1-1; D ambiguous. Germline-derived CDR1 and CDR2 are MNHNS and SASEGT. The CDR3 has 13 residues. Trimming pared 7 bases from V and 1 base from J, leaving 10 bases between. The CDR3 is CASNLDTNTEAFF. DNA for the CDR3: TGTGCCAGCAACCTTGACACGAACACTGAAGCTTTCTTT.

This clonotype was detected ten times or more. The CDR3 nucleotides read TGTGCCAGCAGCTTGGTGAGCGGGAGACGCTACAATGAGCAGTTCTTC. This gives the protein CASSLVSGRRYNEQFF. The genes are TRBV5-6 and TRBJ2-1, with 8 bases fitting TRBD2. V lost 0 bases to trimming and J lost 3 bases; unmatched junction nucleotides: 5. Germline V gives CDR1 SGHDT, CDR2 YYEEEE. This CDR3 has 16 residues.

In this sample, this clonotype turned up many times. This sequence joins TRBV20-1 and TRBJ2-7; TRBD1 matches at 8 bases. CDR1 and CDR2 from the germline V gene are DFQATT and SNEGSKA (reference sequence). The CDR3 covers 13 residues. The junction had 10 bases not matched to a gene; V was cut back by 5 bases and J by 7 bases. CDR3 in amino acids: CSARDRPMGEQYF. CDR3 bases: TGCAGTGCTCGGGACAGGCCGATGGGGGAGCAGTACTTC.

The V and J genes are TRBV6-5 and TRBJ2-5, with D perhaps matching TRBD2 (6 bases). CDR1 is MNHEY, CDR2 SVGAGI, per germline. The length of the CDR3 is 15 residues. V lost 0 bases and J 6 bases, leaving 14 bases between the germline ends. The CDR3 protein is CASSYSGGVDKTQYF. CDR3 bases: TGTGCCAGCAGTTACTCGGGGGGAGTTGACAAGACCCAGTACTTC.

This clonotype was observed a few times. V is TRBV13 and J is TRBJ2-7; 7 positions agree with TRBD1. The trim removed 2 bases at V and 4 bases at J, leaving 5 bases unmatched. Germline-derived CDR1 and CDR2 are PRHDT and FYEKMQ (reference sequence). The CDR3 totals 14 residues. CDR3 protein: CASSLSGQTYEQYF. CDR3 in DNA: TGTGCCAGCAGCTTATCGGGACAGACTTACGAGCAGTACTTC. The full variable domain, in which reference TRBV13 and TRBJ2-7 provide the parts outside the CDR3, is AAGVIQSPRHLIKEKRETATLKCYPIPRHDTVYWYQQGPGQDPQFLISFYEKMQSDKGSIPDRFSAQQFSDYHSELNMSSLELGDSALYFCASSLSGQTYEQYFGPGTRLTVT.

This clonotype was seen only a few times. The chain links TRBV20-1 to TRBJ1-3; 11 nucleotides align to TRBD1. The V gene's germline CDR1 is DFQATT and CDR2 SNEGSKA (reference sequence). The CDR3 has 15 amino acids. V lost 5 bases to trimming and J lost 7 bases; unmatched junction nucleotides: 10. This chain's CDR3 is CSAGGGQGASNTIYF. The CDR3 bases are TGCAGTGCTGGGGGAGGACAGGGGGCTTCGAACACCATATATTTT.

There are many counts of this clonotype. The V gene is TRBV5-1, the J gene TRBJ2-3, with 11 bases matching TRBD2. V shed 0 bases and J 3 bases; nucleotides not matched to a gene: 3. This CDR3 comprises 16 residues. Germline CDR1 is SGHRS and CDR2 is YFSETQ. The CDR3 here is CASSLETSGITDTQYF. The DNA for the CDR3 is TGCGCCAGCAGCTTGGAGACTAGCGGGATTACAGATACGCAGTATTTT.

This chain uses TRBV12-3 or TRBV12-4 with TRBJ2-5, with 12 bases lining up with TRBD2. CDR3 length: 16 amino acids. Trimming took 5 bases from V and 1 from J; bases not matched to a gene: 5. The CDR3 DNA reads TGTGCCAGCAGTCCGGGGACTAGCGGGCCCCAAGAGACCCAGTACTTC. Translation gives CASSPGTSGPQETQYF.

This clonotype was seen many times. The chain recombines TRBV20-1 with TRBJ2-1, with 14 bases aligning to TRBD2. This CDR3 contains 13 residues. Germline V gene sequence: CDR1 DFQATT, CDR2 SNEGSKA (reference sequence). With 6 bases clipped from V and 9 bases from J, the junction kept 4 bases outside the gene matches. CDR3 nucleotide sequence: TGCAGTGCCGGGACTAGCGGGAGCGGTGAGCAGTTCTTC. It encodes CSAGTSGSGEQFF.

This chain links TRBV20-1 with TRBJ2-5, with TRBD2 as a possible D gene (5 bases). V was pared by 1 base and J by 7 bases, with 7 bases between. Germline CDR1 is DFQATT and CDR2 is SNEGSKA (reference sequence). The CDR3 extends over 11 amino acids. The CDR3 sequence: CSARAAGTQYF. For the CDR3, the DNA is TGCAGTGCTAGAGCCGCGGGGACCCAGTACTTC.